Presented here are 6 T cell receptor beta chains from one specimen sequenced in a study of blood T cell repertoires in COVID-19. Using immunoSEQ multiplex PCR, the repertoire was profiled, and TCRdb retains in-frame clones only, with some absent. The sample lists fewer than 20,000 clones, roughly 80% seen once, with about a fifth in the top ten. Sequencing used peripheral blood. These receptors were collected from an older man with active COVID-19.

The chain combines TRBV19 with TRBJ2-3; a possible D gene is TRBD2 (6 bases). Germline V lookup: CDR1 LNHDA, CDR2 SQIVND (reference sequence). CDR3 length: 12 amino acids. Trimming stripped 5 bases from V and 6 bases from J, with 9 bases between. The CDR3 region is CASSPEGDTQYF. The CDR3 nucleotides are TGTGCCAGTAGTCCGGAGGGGGATACGCAGTATTTT.

This rearrangement joins TRBV28 to TRBJ2-3; no definite D call. From germline, CDR1 is MDHEN and CDR2 SYDVKM. This CDR3 has 13 residues. Trimming took 5 bases from V and 7 from J, leaving 13 bases between them. CDR3 in amino acids: CASSTSYLNTQYF. Written as DNA, the CDR3 is TGTGCCAGCAGTACCTCCTACTTGAATACGCAGTATTTT.

This clone appeared once. This chain links TRBV29-1 with TRBJ2-1, with a tentative D call TRBD2 (5 bases). This CDR3 spans 13 amino acids. Germline V gene lookup returns CDR1 SQVTM and CDR2 ANQGSEA. Between the trimmed V and J ends, which lost 0 bases and 6 bases, there was a span of 9 bases. DNA for the CDR3: TGCAGCGTTGAAGATGGACTCCTCAATGAGCAGTTCTTC. Its translation: CSVEDGLLNEQFF.

The chain uses TRBV10-1 and TRBJ2-2; D gene unclear. The length of the CDR3 is 13 residues. Trimming stripped 5 bases from V and 2 bases from J, with 6 bases between. Germline V gene sequence: CDR1 WNHNN, CDR2 SYGVQD (reference sequence). The CDR3 here is CASSRTNTGELFF. The CDR3 DNA reads as TGCGCCAGCAGTCGTACAAACACCGGGGAGCTGTTTTTT.

V gene TRBV12-3 or TRBV12-4 combines with J gene TRBJ2-1; D is unresolved. The CDR3 is made up of 11 amino acids. V was pared by 4 bases and J by 9 bases, with 7 bases between. The CDR3 protein is CASSSRVEQFF. The CDR3 DNA is TGTGCCAGCAGTTCCCGGGTTGAGCAGTTCTTC.

The V and J genes are TRBV11-2 and TRBJ2-3; D ambiguous. Germline V CDR1 and CDR2: SGHAT, FQNNGV. Trimming cost V 5 bases and J 4 bases, with 7 bases left between them. CDR3 length equals 12 residues. CDR3 sequence: CASSPPADTQYF. The CDR3 nucleotides are TGTGCCAGCAGCCCACCGGCAGATACGCAGTATTTT.